One and the same sample provided the 10 T cell receptor beta chains below, sequenced in a study. One entry per CDR3 protein, called by TCRdb with MiXCR from the RT-PCR reads. The data hold more than 600,000 distinct CDR3 sequences, with 11% to 15% observed a single time. Sample: memory CD4+ T cells from blood. The receptors come from a female donor in good health, serving as a healthy control.

The chain joins TRBV6-2 or TRBV6-3 to TRBJ1-2; D is unclear. This CDR3 is built from 13 residues. The germline V and J ends were trimmed by 4 bases and 5 bases, with 11 bases remaining between them. The germline V gene encodes CDR1 MNHEY and CDR2 SVGEGT. The CDR3 loop reads CASSSTWEYGYTF. The CDR3, as DNA: TGTGCCAGCAGTTCTACCTGGGAGTATGGCTACACCTTC.

CDR3 sequence reads: CASSPPTGGSSGANVLTF. As DNA, the CDR3 is TGTGCCAGCTCACCACCTACCGGGGGCTCCTCTGGGGCCAACGTCCTGACTTTC. The chain uses TRBV18 and TRBJ2-6; D may match TRBD1 or TRBD2 (6 bases each). The CDR3 loop spans 18 amino acids. The germline V and J ends were trimmed by 0 bases and 0 bases, with 12 bases remaining between them. Germline V gives CDR1 KGHSH, CDR2 LQKENI.

This clonotype occurred many times. V usage is TRBV12-3 or TRBV12-4 and J usage is TRBJ2-3, with D perhaps matching TRBD1 or TRBD2 (5 bases each). The CDR3 totals 13 residues. Trimming removed 2 bases from V and 13 bases from J, with 16 bases in between. CDR3 DNA sequence: TGTGCCAGCAGTTTATTGGCCCCCGGGACCGAGTATTTT. Translation: CASSLLAPGTEYF.

This clonotype appeared many times. The V gene is TRBV6-5, the J gene TRBJ1-5; tentatively, D is TRBD1 (5 bases). Looked up from germline, CDR1 is MNHEY and CDR2 is SVGAGI. V lost 10 bases and J lost 2, with 21 bases in between. The CDR3 has 16 amino acids. The CDR3 DNA follows: TGTGCCAACTTACCCTGGACAAGGGGACGCAATCAGCCCCAGCATTTT. This gives the protein CANLPWTRGRNQPQHF.

This clonotype showed up many times. V is TRBV6-5 and J is TRBJ2-7; 7 nucleotides match TRBD1. Per germline, CDR1 MNHEY and CDR2 SVGAGI. The CDR3 extends over 15 amino acids. V lost 2 bases to trimming and J lost 0 bases; unmatched junction nucleotides: 4. This chain's CDR3 is CASSYGQANSYEQYF. The DNA for the CDR3 is TGTGCCAGCAGTTACGGACAGGCGAACTCCTACGAGCAGTACTTC.

CDR3 DNA sequence: TGTGCCAGTAGTATCCCAGGCTCTGGCTACACCTTC. It yields the protein CASSIPGSGYTF. The chain joins TRBV19 to TRBJ1-2; D ambiguous. Germline CDR1 is LNHDA and CDR2 is SQIVND (reference sequence). The CDR3 runs to 12 residues. V shed 3 bases and J shed 7 bases, with 9 bases lying between them.

This clonotype was recorded at least ten times. The CDR3 sequence: CAISEWGANGADTQYF. CDR3 DNA sequence: TGTGCCATCAGTGAGTGGGGGGCGAATGGTGCAGATACGCAGTATTTT. The chain couples TRBV10-3 to TRBJ2-3; D tentatively fits TRBD1 or TRBD2 (6 bases each). The CDR3 covers 16 residues. CDR1 is ENHRY and CDR2 is SYGVKD in the germline V gene. Trimming took off 1 base at V and 4 bases at J, with 15 bases between the two ends.

CDR3 DNA sequence: TGTGCCAGCAGCCAAGATCCACCCTACGAGCAGTACTTC. Its protein product is CASSQDPPYEQYF. This chain joins TRBV3-1 and TRBJ2-7, with D uncertain. V was clipped by 0 bases and J by 2 bases, with 5 bases between them. Germline V gene data show CDR1 as LGHDT and CDR2 as YNNKEL (reference sequence). The CDR3 runs 13 residues.

The chain has TRBV10-3 and TRBJ2-5; the D gene is possibly TRBD2 (5 bases). CDR1 is ENHRY, CDR2 SYGVKD, per germline. The CDR3 totals 13 residues. The germline V and J ends were trimmed by 5 bases and 2 bases, with 9 bases remaining between them. CDR3 nucleotides: TGTGCCATCAGTAGCGGTTGGCAAGAGACCCAGTACTTC. Protein product: CAISSGWQETQYF.

In this sample, this clonotype turned up a few times. The chain carries TRBV24-1 and TRBJ2-2; 12 positions match TRBD2. CDR3 length: 15 amino acids. Per germline, CDR1 KGHDR and CDR2 SFDVKD. V was pared by 7 bases and J by 4 bases, with 3 bases of the junction left unmatched. The CDR3 DNA reads TGTGCCACCAGCAGGACTAGCGGGATCACCGGGGAGCTGTTTTTT. This translates into CATSRTSGITGELFF.